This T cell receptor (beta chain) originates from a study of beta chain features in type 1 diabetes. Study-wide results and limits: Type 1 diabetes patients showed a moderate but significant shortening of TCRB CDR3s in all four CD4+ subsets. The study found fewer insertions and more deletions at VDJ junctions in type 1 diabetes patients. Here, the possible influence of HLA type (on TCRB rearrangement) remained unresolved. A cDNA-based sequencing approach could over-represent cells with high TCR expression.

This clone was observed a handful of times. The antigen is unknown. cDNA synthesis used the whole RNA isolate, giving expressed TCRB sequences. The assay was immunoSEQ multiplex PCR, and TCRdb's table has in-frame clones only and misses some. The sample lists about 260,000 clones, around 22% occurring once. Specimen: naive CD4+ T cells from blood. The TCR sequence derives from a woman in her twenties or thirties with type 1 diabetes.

DNA for the CDR3: TGCAGCGGGACAGGGAGCTCCTACGAGCAGTACTTC. Residues: CSGTGSSYEQYF. The genes are TRBV29-1 and TRBJ2-7; 8 positions agree with TRBD1. The CDR3 is 12 amino acids. After removal of 7 bases from V and 0 bases from J, the junction contained 2 bases not matched to a gene. Germline CDR1 reads SQVTM; CDR2 reads ANQGSEA.